Listed below are T cell receptor beta chains from one sample, sequenced in a study of shared clonotypes between healthy human individuals. TCRdb's table, derived via immunoSEQ multiplex PCR, lists solely in-frame clones and lacks some. The sample consists of 950,000 to 1,100,000 clones, around 74% of them appearing once. Sequencing was performed on memory CD4+ T cells sorted from blood. These receptors all stem from a man between 18 and 29 years old in good health. Both conserved end residues are part of each CDR3. The D gene is left open where the match is weak. Size tells how often a clone was seen (once, few, many) or the class of an expanded clone, and some rows leave it out.

d_call	clone_size	v_call	j_call	cdr3_aa	cdr3_nt
NA	NA	TRBV10-3	TRBJ2-5	CAISINGETQYF	TGTGCCATCAGCATAAATGGGGAGACCCAGTACTTC
TRBD1	NA	TRBV5-1	TRBJ2-3	CASSSGQGVADTQYF	TGCGCCAGCAGTTCCGGACAGGGAGTTGCAGATACGCAGTATTTT
TRBD1	NA	TRBV2	TRBJ1-3	CASSEAGTAGNTIYF	TGTGCCAGCAGTGAAGCGGGGACAGCTGGAAACACCATATATTTT
NA	NA	TRBV5-1	TRBJ2-3	CASSLAAGASTDTQYF	TGCGCCAGCAGCTTGGCCGCGGGGGCGAGCACAGATACGCAGTATTTT
TRBD2	NA	TRBV18	TRBJ2-7	CASSPASGSIEQYF	TGTGCCAGCTCACCCGCTAGCGGGAGCATCGAGCAGTACTTC
NA	NA	TRBV29-1	TRBJ1-3	CSVGSGSGNTIYF	TGCAGCGTTGGTAGTGGCTCTGGAAACACCATATATTTT
TRBD2	NA	TRBV13	TRBJ2-1	CASSFLAGVKNEQFF	TGTGCCAGCAGCTTTCTAGCGGGAGTAAAAAATGAGCAGTTCTTC
TRBD1	NA	TRBV5-1	TRBJ2-7	CASTPAGGQGYGEQYF	TGCGCCAGCACCCCGGCCGGGGGACAGGGGTATGGTGAGCAGTACTTC
NA	NA	TRBV11-2	TRBJ1-3	CASSPGVNTIYF	TGTGCCAGCAGCCCCGGAGTGAACACCATATATTTT
TRBD1	NA	TRBV28	TRBJ1-5	CASSLAQDRGNQPQHF	TGTGCCAGCAGTTTGGCCCAGGACAGGGGTAATCAGCCCCAGCATTTT
NA	NA	TRBV19	TRBJ1-6	CASRPTEVTAPLHF	TGTGCCAGTCGGCCAACGGAGGTTACGGCACCCCTCCACTTT
TRBD1	once	TRBV19	TRBJ1-2	CASRIASGQGSGYTF	TGTGCCAGTCGGATCGCATCGGGACAGGGTTCCGGCTACACCTTC
TRBD2	NA	TRBV7-9	TRBJ2-1	CASSLGTSGSPVNEQFF	TGTGCCAGCAGCCTAGGGACTAGCGGGAGTCCGGTAAATGAGCAGTTCTTC
NA	NA	TRBV29-1	TRBJ2-6	CSANWGGSGANVLTF	TGCAGCGCTAACTGGGGTGGCTCTGGGGCCAACGTCCTGACTTTC
NA	NA	TRBV5-4	TRBJ1-4	CASTRSGGGANEKLFF	TGTGCCAGCACCAGATCTGGGGGAGGCGCTAATGAAAAACTGTTTTTT
NA	NA	TRBV15	TRBJ2-7	CATSRDNGYEQYF	TGTGCCACCAGCAGAGATAACGGATACGAGCAGTACTTC
NA	NA	TRBV19	TRBJ1-2	CASSIRNQLANYGYTF	TGTGCCAGTAGTATCAGGAACCAACTGGCTAACTATGGCTACACCTTC
NA	NA	TRBV27	TRBJ1-2	CASRKTAVYGYTF	TGTGCCAGCAGGAAGACAGCCGTCTATGGCTACACCTTC
TRBD2	NA	TRBV5-1	TRBJ2-1	CASKREVYNEQFF	TGCGCCAGCAAACGGGAGGTGTACAATGAGCAGTTCTTC
NA	NA	TRBV30	TRBJ1-6	CAWLDRDLLVSPLHF	TGTGCCTGGTTGGACCGTGACCTTCTTGTTTCACCCCTCCACTTT
NA	NA	TRBV5-4	TRBJ2-7	CASSYLSPGEQYF	TGTGCCAGCAGCTACCTCTCCCCGGGCGAGCAGTACTTC
NA	NA	TRBV7-8	TRBJ1-1	CASSLDRARNTEAFF	TGTGCCAGCAGCTTAGATAGGGCTAGAAACACTGAAGCTTTCTTT
TRBD2	NA	TRBV19	TRBJ2-1	CASSTQTSGLNEQFF	TGTGCCAGTAGTACCCAGACTAGCGGACTGAATGAGCAGTTCTTC
NA	NA	TRBV5-1	TRBJ2-2	CASSFGGGELFF	TGCGCCAGCAGCTTCGGGGGCGGGGAGCTGTTTTTT
NA	NA	TRBV9	TRBJ1-1	CASSGRGTEAFF	TGTGCCAGCAGCGGACGGGGGACTGAAGCTTTCTTT
NA	NA	TRBV23-1	TRBJ1-5	CASGRRVQHF	TGCGCCAGCGGCCGGCGAGTGCAGCATTTT
NA	NA	TRBV7-9	TRBJ1-3	CASSLTRDRNTIYF	TGTGCCAGCAGCTTAACCAGGGACCGAAACACCATATATTTT
TRBD1	NA	TRBV10-1	TRBJ2-2	CASSVTGETGELFF	TGCGCCAGCAGTGTCACAGGGGAGACCGGGGAGCTGTTTTTT
NA	NA	TRBV11-3	TRBJ2-1	CASSLGSSLGPYNEQFF	TGTGCCAGCAGCTTAGGTAGCTCGCTAGGGCCCTACAATGAGCAGTTCTTC
NA	NA	TRBV5-6	TRBJ1-5	CASSLAGVPGQPQHF	TGTGCCAGCAGCTTGGCCGGAGTCCCGGGCCAGCCCCAGCATTTT
NA	NA	TRBV29-1	TRBJ1-5	CSVATSRDGNQPQHF	TGCAGCGTTGCCACCTCAAGGGACGGCAATCAGCCCCAGCATTTT
TRBD2	few	TRBV2	TRBJ2-3	CASTRSSGVSTDTQYF	TGTGCCAGCACTCGGTCTAGCGGGGTTAGCACAGATACGCAGTATTTT
TRBD1	many	TRBV2	TRBJ1-4	CASKQGASNEKLFF	TGTGCCAGCAAACAGGGGGCGTCTAATGAAAAACTGTTTTTT
TRBD2	NA	TRBV10-3	TRBJ2-7	CAISEGWGGSSYEQYF	TGTGCCATCAGTGAGGGGTGGGGCGGGAGCTCCTACGAGCAGTACTTC
NA	NA	TRBV4-2	TRBJ2-6	CASSQEPGTGANVLTF	TGTGCCAGCAGCCAAGAGCCGGGGACTGGGGCCAACGTCCTGACTTTC
NA	few	TRBV7-9	TRBJ1-1	CASSLAGKPEAFF	TGTGCCAGCAGCCTTGCGGGGAAACCTGAAGCTTTCTTT
NA	NA	TRBV18	TRBJ2-7	CASSPPGSYEQYF	TGTGCCAGCTCACCTCCAGGGTCCTACGAGCAGTACTTC
NA	NA	TRBV7-2	TRBJ2-2	CASSLRLRLSLGTGELFF	TGTGCCAGCAGCTTACGGCTACGGTTATCCTTAGGAACCGGGGAGCTGTTTTTT
NA	NA	TRBV5-1	TRBJ2-7	CASSLGRVAYEQYF	TGCGCCAGCAGCCTTGGCAGGGTGGCCTACGAGCAGTACTTC
NA	NA	TRBV6-4	TRBJ2-2	CASRPTGFTGELFF	TGTGCCAGCAGACCTACAGGGTTCACCGGGGAGCTGTTTTTT